The 10 T cell receptor beta chains in this list originate from one sample, sequenced in a study of blood T cells in healthy people across ages. Then a second PCR, running about 6 to 12 cycles, was carried out with a sample-barcoded 5' primer and a J-beta primer mix. TCRdb re-called the 5' RACE reads with MiXCR, one entry per CDR3 protein. The sample holds 600,000 or so distinct CDR3 sequences; about 30% are singletons and the top ten take around a sixth. Sequences were obtained from blood. These receptors were obtained from a woman older than 75 in good health.

V gene TRBV20-1 combines with J gene TRBJ2-1, with 7 positions matching TRBD1. Looked up from germline, CDR1 is DFQATT and CDR2 is SNEGSKA (reference sequence). V was pared by 3 bases and J by 0 bases, with 5 bases of the junction left unmatched. This CDR3 is built from 15 residues. The CDR3: CSASKGGSSYNEQFF. The CDR3 DNA reads as TGCAGTGCTAGTAAAGGGGGCAGCTCCTACAATGAGCAGTTCTTC.

This clonotype was found once. The chain employs TRBV12-3 or TRBV12-4 and TRBJ2-5; D possibly corresponds to TRBD2 (5 bases). The J call may be wrong; the DNA end is better matched by TRBJ2-7. This CDR3 has 15 residues. In DNA form, the CDR3 reads TGTGCCAGCAGTTTAGGATACGGAGGTCGGGGCGAGCAGTACTTC. Its translation is CASSLGYGGRGEQYF.

V usage is TRBV5-1 and J usage is TRBJ1-1; D remains unclear. Trimming removed 0 bases at V and 4 bases at J, with 13 bases between. The CDR3 spans 15 residues. CDR1 SGHRS and CDR2 YFSETQ come from the germline V gene. The CDR3 is CASSLGWTDITEAFF. CDR3 coding DNA: TGCGCCAGCAGCTTGGGTTGGACTGACATCACTGAAGCTTTCTTT.

This clonotype turned up a few times. J is TRBJ2-3 and V is TRBV28; 11 positions agree with TRBD2. Germline CDR1 MDHEN, CDR2 SYDVKM. With 6 bases clipped from V and 1 base from J, the junction kept 6 bases outside the gene matches. This CDR3 spans 16 amino acids. CDR3 sequence reads: CASSGQLAGGTDTQYF. The CDR3 region has the DNA TGTGCCAGCAGCGGGCAACTAGCGGGGGGCACAGATACGCAGTATTTT.

The chain links TRBV11-3 to TRBJ2-2; 10 positions match TRBD1. The germline V gene encodes CDR1 SGHNT and CDR2 YENEEA. CDR3 length equals 16 residues. V trimming: 5 bases; J trimming: 3 bases; junction bases outside the gene matches: 6. DNA of the CDR3: TGTGCCAGCAGCGCGGGACAGGGGCGGGACACCGGGGAGCTGTTTTTT. Its translation is CASSAGQGRDTGELFF.

This clonotype was seen at least ten times. The V call is TRBV3-1, the J call TRBJ1-6; D uncertain. This CDR3 comprises 13 residues. Germline V CDR1 and CDR2: LGHDT, YNNKEL (reference sequence). Trimming pared 2 bases from V and 9 bases from J, leaving 8 bases between. The CDR3 region is CASSQTAVSPLHF. The CDR3 DNA follows: TGTGCCAGCAGCCAAACTGCGGTTTCACCCCTCCACTTT.

This clonotype turned up a few times. This chain links TRBV12-3 or TRBV12-4 with TRBJ1-4; no definite D call. The CDR3 sequence is 15 residues long. Deletions cut 3 bases from V and 7 bases from J, with 15 bases between. The CDR3 DNA reads TGTGCCAGCAGTTTGTTACATAACCGGGGTGAAAAACTGTTTTTT. Amino acids: CASSLLHNRGEKLFF.

This clonotype has a single count. The junction shows a germline mismatch at one end, possibly a read error. The chain links TRBV7-9 to TRBJ2-1; possibly TRBD1 or TRBD2 for D (7 bases each). Germline V lookup: CDR1 SEHNR, CDR2 FQNEAQ (reference sequence). CDR3 length equals 15 residues. The CDR3 bases are TGTGCCAGCAGCCTTGCAGGGGGGGGGCAGGATGAGAAGTTCTTC. This translates into CASSLAGGGQDEKFF.

The rearrangement joins TRBV12-3 or TRBV12-4 to TRBJ1-5; D not certain. Trimming left V 1 base short and J 7 bases short, with 11 bases between. This CDR3 is 14 amino acids long. The CDR3 DNA is TGTGCCAGCAGTTTAGGTGCTCAATGGCAGCCCCAGCATTTT. This encodes CASSLGAQWQPQHF.

Remarks on this clonotype: A junction end diverges from the germline sequence, so it may reflect a read error. The chain employs TRBV2 and TRBJ2-1; TRBD1 matches at 12 bases. In germline, CDR1 is SNHLY, CDR2 FYNNEI. The CDR3 is 15 amino acids. In DNA, the CDR3 is TGTGCCAGCAGGGGACAGGGGGCGCCTTCAGTCCCGCAGGTCTTC. Protein product: CASRGQGAPSVPQVF.